The rows below give T cell receptor beta chains drawn from one sample of a study of persistence of HIV-infected CD4 T cells. Libraries were prepared by immunoSEQ multiplex PCR; TCRdb keeps only in-frame clonotypes and omits some of them. This sample yields about 35,000 clones, of which about 83% are seen a single time; around 5% belongs to the top ten. The antigens these receptors bind are not known. The sample in question was cultured CD4+ T cells from PBMCs, obtained from a patient who received antiretroviral therapy. The source is an adult with HIV. The donor label of this sample is uncertain. The CDR3 runs from the conserved cysteine through the conserved F or W. The D gene is left open where the match is weak. Clone size is given for some rows only: seen once, a few or many times, or a class if the clone is expanded.

clone size: .
V gene: TRBV2
D gene: .
J gene: TRBJ1-3
CDR3 DNA: TGTGCCAGCAGTGTTAGCCCGTTGACATCTGGAAACACCATATATTTT
CDR3 protein: CASSVSPLTSGNTIYF

clone size: .
V gene: TRBV19
D gene: .
J gene: TRBJ1-2
CDR3 DNA: TGTGCCAGTAGTATCAGTGGGATCTATGGCTACACCTTC
CDR3 protein: CASSISGIYGYTF

clone size: .
V gene: TRBV20-1
D gene: .
J gene: TRBJ2-7
CDR3 DNA: TGCAGTGCTAGCGAGGGATACGAGCAGTACTTC
CDR3 protein: CSASEGYEQYF

clone size: .
V gene: TRBV7-3
D gene: .
J gene: TRBJ2-2
CDR3 DNA: TGTGCCAGCAGCCGGGGACTTTCGGAGCTGTTTTTT
CDR3 protein: CASSRGLSELFF

clone size: .
V gene: TRBV12-3/TRBV12-4
D gene: .
J gene: TRBJ1-3
CDR3 DNA: TGTGCCAGCAGTTTAAAGGGGGGAAACACCATATATTTT
CDR3 protein: CASSLKGGNTIYF

clone size: .
V gene: TRBV28
D gene: TRBD1
J gene: TRBJ1-6
CDR3 DNA: TGTGCCAGCAGTTCATTGGGACAGAATAATTCACCCCTCCACTTT
CDR3 protein: CASSSLGQNNSPLHF

clone size: .
V gene: TRBV19
D gene: .
J gene: TRBJ2-3
CDR3 DNA: TGTGCCAGTAGTATGGGGGACGCTATATCCCTGGATACGCAGTATTTT
CDR3 protein: CASSMGDAISLDTQYF

clone size: once
V gene: TRBV29-1
D gene: .
J gene: TRBJ1-1
CDR3 DNA: TGCAGCGCTCAAAGGGGTGACACTGAAGCTTTCTTT
CDR3 protein: CSAQRGDTEAFF

clone size: .
V gene: TRBV2
D gene: .
J gene: TRBJ2-2
CDR3 DNA: TGTGCCCTAGGGGGGGGGACGCCGAACACCGGGGAGCTGTTTTTT
CDR3 protein: CALGGGTPNTGELFF

clone size: .
V gene: TRBV21-1
D gene: .
J gene: TRBJ2-7
CDR3 DNA: TGTGCCACCAACTACGAGCAGTACTTC
CDR3 protein: CATNYEQYF

clone size: .
V gene: TRBV2
D gene: TRBD1
J gene: TRBJ1-3
CDR3 DNA: TGTGCCAGCAGTGAAGCACCTCCAGGGGGCTCTGGAAACACCATATATTTT
CDR3 protein: CASSEAPPGGSGNTIYF

clone size: .
V gene: TRBV14
D gene: .
J gene: TRBJ2-3
CDR3 DNA: TGTGCCAGCAGCCCGGTGGTAGCGCGATCTAGCACAGATACGCAGTATTTT
CDR3 protein: CASSPVVARSSTDTQYF

clone size: .
V gene: TRBV10-1
D gene: .
J gene: TRBJ2-1
CDR3 DNA: TGCGGTGGCAGAAATGAGCAGTTCTTC
CDR3 protein: CGGRNEQFF

clone size: .
V gene: TRBV3-1/TRBV3-2
D gene: .
J gene: TRBJ2-3
CDR3 DNA: TGTGCCAGCAGCCAATTTGTTACAGATACGCAGTATTTT
CDR3 protein: CASSQFVTDTQYF

clone size: once
V gene: TRBV4-1
D gene: .
J gene: TRBJ1-6
CDR3 DNA: TGCGCCAGCAGCCAAGATCTGGGGGGCGGTTCACCCCTCCACTTT
CDR3 protein: CASSQDLGGGSPLHF

clone size: .
V gene: TRBV7-2
D gene: .
J gene: TRBJ2-7
CDR3 DNA: TGTGCCAGCAGCTTAGAAGTCGGCAGCTCCTACGAGCAGTACTTC
CDR3 protein: CASSLEVGSSYEQYF

clone size: .
V gene: TRBV3-1/TRBV3-2
D gene: .
J gene: TRBJ1-4
CDR3 DNA: TGTGCCAGCAGCCAAGCCTTAATTGAAAAACTGTTTTTT
CDR3 protein: CASSQALIEKLFF

clone size: few
V gene: TRBV3-1/TRBV3-2
D gene: .
J gene: TRBJ1-4
CDR3 DNA: TGTGCCAGCAGCCAAGAACAGGGCGAGAATGAAAAACTGTTTTTT
CDR3 protein: CASSQEQGENEKLFF

clone size: .
V gene: TRBV6-5
D gene: .
J gene: TRBJ1-4
CDR3 DNA: TGTGCCAGCAGATACAGACTAACTAATGAAAAACTGTTTTTT
CDR3 protein: CASRYRLTNEKLFF

clone size: .
V gene: TRBV3-1/TRBV3-2
D gene: TRBD1
J gene: TRBJ1-5
CDR3 DNA: TGTGCCAGCAGCCGAGGGACAGGGGTAGGTCAGCCCCAGCATTTT
CDR3 protein: CASSRGTGVGQPQHF

clone size: .
V gene: TRBV28
D gene: .
J gene: TRBJ1-2
CDR3 DNA: TGTGCCAGCAGTATGACAGAGGCCTATGGCTACACCTTC
CDR3 protein: CASSMTEAYGYTF

clone size: .
V gene: TRBV3-1/TRBV3-2
D gene: TRBD2
J gene: TRBJ2-7
CDR3 DNA: TGTGCCAGCAGCCCTAAGCGGGGGGACCGCGAGCAGTACTTC
CDR3 protein: CASSPKRGDREQYF

clone size: .
V gene: TRBV18
D gene: .
J gene: TRBJ1-1
CDR3 DNA: TGTGCCAGCTCACCAGTCAGGGGCGTCTTGACTACTGAAGCTTTCTTT
CDR3 protein: CASSPVRGVLTTEAFF

clone size: .
V gene: TRBV28
D gene: .
J gene: TRBJ2-4
CDR3 DNA: TGTGCCAGCAGTCACGAAAACATTCAGTACTTC
CDR3 protein: CASSHENIQYF

clone size: .
V gene: TRBV7-6
D gene: .
J gene: TRBJ2-3
CDR3 DNA: TGTGCCAGCAGTCCGGCGCACACAGATACGCAGTATTTT
CDR3 protein: CASSPAHTDTQYF

clone size: .
V gene: TRBV19
D gene: TRBD2
J gene: TRBJ2-7
CDR3 DNA: TGTGCCAGTAGTAGGACTAGCGGGGGGCAGGTCGAGCAGTACTTC
CDR3 protein: CASSRTSGGQVEQYF

clone size: few
V gene: TRBV7-6
D gene: TRBD1
J gene: TRBJ1-6
CDR3 DNA: TGTGCCAGCAGCTTAGTATCAGGGGGGAGTAATTCACCCCTCCACTTT
CDR3 protein: CASSLVSGGSNSPLHF

clone size: .
V gene: TRBV24-1
D gene: .
J gene: TRBJ2-3
CDR3 DNA: TGTGCCACCAGTCGGCAGCCGGATACGCAGTATTTT
CDR3 protein: CATSRQPDTQYF

clone size: .
V gene: TRBV2
D gene: TRBD1
J gene: TRBJ1-2
CDR3 DNA: TGTGCCAGCAGGCGTGGACAGGGGGCTGATGGCTACACCTTC
CDR3 protein: CASRRGQGADGYTF

clone size: .
V gene: TRBV3-1/TRBV3-2
D gene: TRBD2
J gene: TRBJ2-1
CDR3 DNA: TGTGCCAGCAGCCGGACTAGCGGGGTCTACAATGAGCAGTTCTTC
CDR3 protein: CASSRTSGVYNEQFF

clone size: .
V gene: TRBV28
D gene: .
J gene: TRBJ1-6
CDR3 DNA: TGTGCCAGCAGTTCGGGCAGCCAGGACCTCACCCTCCACTTT
CDR3 protein: CASSSGSQDLTLHF

clone size: .
V gene: TRBV5-8
D gene: TRBD1
J gene: TRBJ2-5
CDR3 DNA: TGTGCCAGCAGCCAGACAGGGGGCTATAGGGAGACCCAGTACTTC
CDR3 protein: CASSQTGGYRETQYF

clone size: .
V gene: TRBV19
D gene: .
J gene: TRBJ1-5
CDR3 DNA: TGTGCCAGTAGTATAGGGGGGAGCGTTAGCAATCAGCCCCAGCATTTT
CDR3 protein: CASSIGGSVSNQPQHF

clone size: .
V gene: TRBV12-3/TRBV12-4
D gene: .
J gene: TRBJ2-7
CDR3 DNA: TGTGCCAGCAGTCATTCGGACTCCCTCAAGGAGTACTTC
CDR3 protein: CASSHSDSLKEYF

clone size: .
V gene: TRBV11-1
D gene: TRBD1
J gene: TRBJ2-7
CDR3 DNA: TGTGCCAGCAGCTTATTAGGGGGCCGAGGCGAAGGCGAGCAGTACTTC
CDR3 protein: CASSLLGGRGEGEQYF

clone size: .
V gene: TRBV5-1
D gene: .
J gene: TRBJ1-2
CDR3 DNA: TGCGCCAGCAGCTTGGAGGGGCACGGTTCCTATGGCTACACCTTC
CDR3 protein: CASSLEGHGSYGYTF

clone size: .
V gene: TRBV28
D gene: TRBD1
J gene: TRBJ1-4
CDR3 DNA: TGTGCCAGCAGTGTGGACAGGGGACTGTTTTTT
CDR3 protein: CASSVDRGLFF

clone size: .
V gene: TRBV4-1
D gene: TRBD1
J gene: TRBJ2-7
CDR3 DNA: TGCGCCAGCAGCCCGGGACAGGGGTCATACTACGAGCAGTACTTC
CDR3 protein: CASSPGQGSYYEQYF

clone size: .
V gene: TRBV6-6
D gene: .
J gene: TRBJ2-1
CDR3 DNA: TGTGCCAGCAGTTACTCTACAGGGTTAGGAGGCAATGAGCAGTTCTTC
CDR3 protein: CASSYSTGLGGNEQFF

clone size: .
V gene: TRBV24-1
D gene: .
J gene: TRBJ2-1
CDR3 DNA: TGTGCCACCAGTCTAATCGGCTCCAATGAGCAGTTCTTC
CDR3 protein: CATSLIGSNEQFF

clone size: once
V gene: TRBV24-1
D gene: TRBD1
J gene: TRBJ2-3
CDR3 DNA: TGTGCCACCAGTGACACGAGACAGGGGCTCCGGGCAGATACGCAGTATTTT
CDR3 protein: CATSDTRQGLRADTQYF

clone size: .
V gene: TRBV2
D gene: .
J gene: TRBJ2-3
CDR3 DNA: TGTGCCAGAGGGACACAGAGCACAGATACGCAGTATTTT
CDR3 protein: CARGTQSTDTQYF

clone size: .
V gene: TRBV7-2
D gene: TRBD2
J gene: TRBJ2-1
CDR3 DNA: TGTGCCAGCAGCGGTTCTGCGGGGGGCCGCAATGAGCAGTTCTTC
CDR3 protein: CASSGSAGGRNEQFF

clone size: .
V gene: TRBV7-6
D gene: TRBD1
J gene: TRBJ1-2
CDR3 DNA: TGTGCCAGCAGCGGCCCGGGACAGGGATACTATGGCTACACCTTC
CDR3 protein: CASSGPGQGYYGYTF

clone size: .
V gene: TRBV10-3
D gene: .
J gene: TRBJ2-7
CDR3 DNA: TGTGCCATCAGTCCGTCGGCGGGGAGTACGGTGCAGTACTTC
CDR3 protein: CAISPSAGSTVQYF

clone size: once
V gene: TRBV7-2
D gene: .
J gene: TRBJ2-7
CDR3 DNA: TGTGCCAGCAGCCTAATTCCACCCACCGGGGTAACCTACGAGCAGTACTTC
CDR3 protein: CASSLIPPTGVTYEQYF

clone size: once
V gene: TRBV28
D gene: .
J gene: TRBJ2-5
CDR3 DNA: TGTGCCAGCAGGAAACCAGGGGGGCAAGAGACCCAGTACTTC
CDR3 protein: CASRKPGGQETQYF

clone size: .
V gene: TRBV7-3
D gene: TRBD1
J gene: TRBJ1-1
CDR3 DNA: TGTGCCAGCAGCTTCACAGGGGTTACTGAAGCTTTCTTT
CDR3 protein: CASSFTGVTEAFF

clone size: .
V gene: TRBV18
D gene: .
J gene: TRBJ1-4
CDR3 DNA: TGTGCCAGCTCACCACAGGAGAATGAAAAACTGTTTTTT
CDR3 protein: CASSPQENEKLFF

clone size: .
V gene: TRBV6-5
D gene: .
J gene: TRBJ2-2
CDR3 DNA: TGTGCCAGCCACCAGGGGAACACCGGGGAGCTGTTTTTT
CDR3 protein: CASHQGNTGELFF

clone size: once
V gene: TRBV28
D gene: .
J gene: TRBJ1-5
CDR3 DNA: TGTGCCAGCAGTCCCTTCGGGACCCAACAGCCCCAGCATTTT
CDR3 protein: CASSPFGTQQPQHF

clone size: .
V gene: TRBV27
D gene: .
J gene: TRBJ2-5
CDR3 DNA: TGTGCCAGCAGTTTACAAGTCGGAGCGGAGACCCAGTACTTC
CDR3 protein: CASSLQVGAETQYF